These 8 T cell receptor beta chains share one sample of origin, sequenced in a study of blood T cell repertoires in COVID-19. Method: immunoSEQ multiplex PCR; TCRdb's copy keeps in-frame clones and lacks some. Found here are roughly 69,000 clones, roughly four fifths of them singletons; the top ten hold 5% to 5.5%. Sequenced sample: peripheral blood. These receptors were collected from a human donor in a cohort sampled during active COVID-19.

The chain uses TRBV7-6 and TRBJ2-3, with 8 nucleotides matching TRBD2. The CDR3 consists of 16 residues. V lost 1 base to trimming and J lost 1 base; unmatched junction nucleotides: 4. Germline V gene sequence: CDR1 SGHVS, CDR2 FNYEAQ. The CDR3 spells CASSLGGGGRTDTQYF. In DNA, the CDR3 is TGTGCCAGCAGCTTAGGAGGCGGGGGGCGCACAGATACGCAGTATTTT.

The J gene is TRBJ2-3, the V gene TRBV19, with 8 bases identical to TRBD2. This CDR3 spans 14 amino acids. After removal of 9 bases from V and 5 bases from J, the junction contained 10 bases not matched to a gene. CDR1 is LNHDA, CDR2 SQIVND, per germline (reference sequence). CDR3: CASRTGGGIDTQYF. The CDR3 DNA reads as TGTGCCAGCCGCACGGGGGGGGGCATAGATACGCAGTATTTT. Drawing the rest from reference TRBV19 and TRBJ2-3, the complete variable domain is DGGITQSPKYLFRKEGQNVTLSCEQNLNHDAMYWYRQDPGQGLRLIYYSQIVNDFQKGDIAEGYSVSREKKESFPLTVTSAQKNPTAFYLCASRTGGGIDTQYFGPGTRLTVL.

The chain couples TRBV5-1 to TRBJ2-1; D might be TRBD2 (6 bases). Germline CDR1 is SGHRS and CDR2 is YFSETQ. V dropped 4 bases and J dropped 0 bases, with 14 bases sitting between them. The CDR3 totals 16 residues. DNA for the CDR3: TGCGCCAGCAGCCCCCGGACGGGGGACTCCTACAATGAGCAGTTCTTC. Protein sequence: CASSPRTGDSYNEQFF.

This clone was recorded at least ten times. V gene TRBV6-5 combines with J gene TRBJ1-1, with D possibly TRBD1 on 6 matching bases. This CDR3 has 14 amino acids. In germline, CDR1 is MNHEY, CDR2 SVGAGI. V lost 7 bases to trimming and J lost 0 bases, with 12 bases between them. CDR3 nucleotides: TGTGCCAGCAAGTCGCGGGGGCTGAACACTGAAGCTTTCTTT. This sequence encodes CASKSRGLNTEAFF.

The table lists this clone with a few counts. The J gene is TRBJ2-3, the V gene TRBV5-6; the D gene is possibly TRBD2 (6 bases). The CDR3 extends over 15 amino acids. V lost 0 bases and J lost 10, with 18 bases in between. Per germline, CDR1 SGHDT and CDR2 YYEEEE. CDR3 amino acids: CASSLGTTSYYAQYF. The CDR3 nucleotides are TGTGCCAGCAGCTTGGGGACTACCTCCTATTATGCGCAGTATTTT.

This chain uses TRBV6-5 with TRBJ1-3; 9 bases map to TRBD1. This CDR3 contains 15 residues. The junction had 5 bases not matched to a gene; V was cut back by 7 bases and J by 1 base. CDR1 is MNHEY, CDR2 SVGAGI, per germline. CDR3 amino acids: CASTIGTGSGNTIYF. In nucleotides, the CDR3 is TGTGCCAGCACTATTGGGACAGGGTCTGGAAACACCATATATTTT.

The rearrangement uses TRBV5-1 and TRBJ2-7; D is uncertain. The V gene's germline CDR1 is SGHRS and CDR2 YFSETQ. The CDR3 extends over 14 amino acids. V was trimmed by 3 bases and J by 2 bases, leaving 12 bases between them. CDR3 in amino acids: CASSSALEPYEQYF. The CDR3 DNA follows: TGCGCCAGCAGCTCCGCCCTAGAACCCTACGAGCAGTACTTC.

The genes are TRBV6-1 and TRBJ2-1; perhaps TRBD2 as D (5 bases). Germline V lookup: CDR1 MNHNS, CDR2 SASEGT. V was trimmed by 3 bases and J by 8 bases, leaving 8 bases between them. The CDR3 is 12 residues long. Here the CDR3 reads CASSDTSYEQFF. CDR3 bases: TGTGCCAGCAGTGACACTAGTTATGAGCAGTTCTTC.